The clone carrying this T cell receptor beta chain was counted between two and nine times. Its cognate antigen is unknown. This sample was included in a study of regulatory T cells in long-lasting Graves disease. Study observations and caveats: The researchers studied only peripheral blood, not thyroid tissue.

As to time point: newly diagnosed GD, antithyroid drugs for less than 3 months. The TCR library was prepared using RNA isolated from PBMCs. Libraries of TCR beta came from iRepertoire HTBI primers plus Arm-PCR of CDR3 regions. Via MiXCR, TCRdb re-called the multiplex PCR reads, giving one row per CDR3 protein. This sample has a few hundred thousand distinct CDR3 sequences, with 12% found just once. Germline assignment: CDR1 SQVTM and CDR2 ANQGSEA. This CDR3 is built from 14 residues. Trimming left V 6 bases short and J 6 bases short, with 21 bases between. The same data also contributed to another study, on T cells in Graves' hyperthyroidism and ophthalmopathy. That paper notes: The model made its ophthalmopathy prediction, and onset followed a median around 6.5 months later.

The receptor's source is a woman aged 18-29 years with Graves disease. The sample in question was peripheral blood mononuclear cells (PBMCs), obtained at new diagnosis, from a patient treated with antithyroid drugs. The chain couples TRBV29-1 to TRBJ2-7; perhaps TRBD1 as D (7 bases). The CDR3 bases are TGCAGCGTGGCAATAGCGGACAGGAGATCCGAGCAGTACTTC. Its translation is CSVAIADRRSEQYF.